Below, 32 T cell receptor beta chains from the same sample are listed, as sequenced in a study of cytomegalovirus exposure and HLA in healthy donors. Use of 60 Vbeta and 13 Jbeta primers characterized the PCR. Data came from immunoSEQ multiplex PCR; TCRdb stores just in-frame clones and leaves some out. The table includes about 130,000 clones, 17% detected once. Sequencing input: PBMCs. Receptor source: a female donor in good health and CMV-seropositive.

The chain couples TRBV4-3 to TRBJ2-3; 8 positions match TRBD1. Per the germline V gene, CDR1 is LGHNA and CDR2 is YSLEER. The ends lost 0 bases at V and 0 bases at J; junction bases unmatched: 5. This CDR3 is 17 amino acids long. Here the CDR3 DNA reads TGCGCCAGCAGCCAAGATGGGAGGACAGGGAGCACAGATACGCAGTATTTT. Amino acids: CASSQDGRTGSTDTQYF.

The V and J genes are TRBV7-9 and TRBJ2-3; the match to TRBD2 covers 7 bases. This CDR3 contains 12 residues. The germline V gene encodes CDR1 SEHNR and CDR2 FQNEAQ (reference sequence). The V gene end was trimmed by 6 bases and the J gene end by 4 bases; junction bases not matched to a gene: 1. The DNA of the CDR3 is TGTGCCAGCAGGGGGGGGGCAGATACGCAGTATTTT. This sequence encodes CASRGGADTQYF.

A few counts support this clone. The chain carries TRBV2 and TRBJ2-7, with 8 bases fitting TRBD2. The CDR3 is 14 amino acids. Germline assignment: CDR1 SNHLY and CDR2 FYNNEI. Losses at the gene ends were 6 bases for V and 2 bases for J; bases not matched to a gene: 6. The CDR3 loop is CASSSGLAAYEQYF. CDR3 bases: TGTGCCAGCAGCAGTGGACTAGCCGCCTACGAGCAGTACTTC.

The genes are TRBV28 and TRBJ2-3; TRBD2 matches at 8 bases. Germline CDR1 MDHEN, CDR2 SYDVKM. This CDR3 has 15 amino acids. Trimming at V came to 3 bases and at J to 2 bases, leaving 4 bases not matched to a gene. As DNA, the CDR3 is TGTGCCAGCAGTTTCGGGGGGGCCGTCACAGATACGCAGTATTTT. The encoded protein is CASSFGGAVTDTQYF.

This clone was detected a few times. The chain recombines TRBV7-2 with TRBJ1-2; no clear D gene. CDR1 SGHTA and CDR2 FQGNSA come from the germline V gene. V was cut by 1 base and J by 7 bases, with 10 bases left in between. This CDR3 spans 13 amino acids. The CDR3 spells CASSLGYSLGYTF. CDR3 sequence (DNA): TGTGCCAGCAGCTTAGGGTACAGTCTTGGCTACACCTTC.

The chain is built from TRBV30 and TRBJ1-5; D possibly corresponds to TRBD1 (6 bases). The CDR3 runs to 16 residues. Trimming removed 0 bases from V and 1 base from J, with 13 bases in between. Germline lookup yields CDR1 GTSNPN and CDR2 SVGIG (reference sequence). CDR3: CAWSVQGGMSNQPQHF. CDR3 DNA: TGTGCCTGGAGTGTCCAAGGGGGAATGAGCAATCAGCCCCAGCATTTT. Supplemented by reference TRBV30 and TRBJ1-5, the full variable domain reads SQTIHQWPATLVQPVGSPLSLECTVEGTSNPNLYWYRQAAGRGLQLLFYSVGIGQISSEVPQNLSASRPQDRQFILSSKKLLLSDSGFYLCAWSVQGGMSNQPQHFGDGTRLSIL.

This sequence joins TRBV5-1 and TRBJ1-4; 12 positions agree with TRBD1. Germline CDR1 reads SGHRS; CDR2 reads YFSETQ. With V trimmed by 4 bases and J by 5 bases, 9 bases remained unmatched. The CDR3 is 17 residues long. CDR3 in DNA: TGCGCCAGCAGCGTATCCGGGACAGGGGGCTACAATGAAAAACTGTTTTTT. Encoded protein: CASSVSGTGGYNEKLFF.

This clone showed up just a few times. The genes are TRBV6-5 and TRBJ2-2; 8 nucleotides line up with TRBD1. Germline V CDR1 and CDR2: MNHEY, SVGAGI. The CDR3 is 15 residues long. With V trimmed by 6 bases and J by 6 bases, 9 bases remained unmatched. The CDR3, as DNA: TGTGCCAGCAGATCTACGGACAGGGTGTCCGGGGAGCTGTTTTTT. Protein sequence: CASRSTDRVSGELFF.

The V call is TRBV7-8, the J call TRBJ2-5; 10 nucleotides match TRBD1. CDR3 length: 15 residues. Germline lookup yields CDR1 SGHVS and CDR2 FQNEAQ. Losses at the gene ends were 5 bases for V and 11 bases for J; bases not matched to a gene: 14. Here the CDR3 reads CASSPRDRGDREQYF. The CDR3 nucleotides are TGTGCCAGCAGCCCAAGGGACAGGGGCGATCGGGAGCAGTACTTC.

Only a few counts were recorded for this clone. The chain has TRBV7-3 and TRBJ2-7, with 8 bases matching TRBD2. The trim removed 5 bases at V and 3 bases at J, leaving 9 bases unmatched. This CDR3 has 15 amino acids. Germline loops: CDR1 SGHTA, CDR2 FQGTGA. The CDR3 DNA sequence: TGTGCCAGCAGCCCCGTAAGCGGGGGCCTCTACGAGCAGTACTTC. Protein: CASSPVSGGLYEQYF.

This clone was found a few times. The chain is built from TRBV2 and TRBJ2-1, with 13 bases aligning to TRBD2. The J segment lost 14 bases and the V segment lost 5 bases, leaving 3 bases of the junction unmatched. The germline CDR1 and CDR2 sequences are SNHLY and FYNNEI. CDR3 length: 12 amino acids. This CDR3 reads CASSTTSGGEFF. In nucleotides, the CDR3 is TGTGCCAGCAGTACTACTAGCGGGGGGGAGTTCTTC.

The chain joins TRBV10-2 to TRBJ1-1; D is unresolved. In germline, CDR1 is WSHSY, CDR2 SAAADI. The CDR3 loop spans 14 amino acids. V was pared by 3 bases and J by 5 bases, with 13 bases between. CDR3 DNA sequence: TGCGCCAGCAGTGATAATCGAGGTTGGACTGAAGCTTTCTTT. Protein sequence: CASSDNRGWTEAFF.

The rearrangement links TRBV4-3 to TRBJ1-2; the D gene is possibly TRBD1 (6 bases). CDR3 size: 16 residues. The ends were cut back, 1 base at V and 3 bases at J, with 15 bases in the middle. Germline V gene data show CDR1 as LGHNA and CDR2 as YSLEER. CDR3 protein: CASSQGWGGADYGYTF. CDR3 in DNA: TGCGCCAGCAGCCAAGGATGGGGGGGCGCGGACTATGGCTACACCTTC.

V gene TRBV5-1 combines with J gene TRBJ2-7; TRBD2 matches 10 bases. Per germline, CDR1 SGHRS and CDR2 YFSETQ. This CDR3 spans 16 amino acids. V was clipped by 4 bases and J by 5 bases; unmatched bases: 12. The CDR3 loop reads CASSPGLAVGAHEQYF. CDR3 bases: TGCGCCAGCAGCCCCGGACTAGCGGTTGGGGCCCACGAGCAGTACTTC.

The V gene is TRBV30, the J gene TRBJ2-1; D ambiguous. This CDR3 has 15 residues. Per germline, CDR1 GTSNPN and CDR2 SVGIG (reference sequence). V was pared by 1 base and J by 0 bases, with 10 bases between. The CDR3 spells CAWSGSGSSYNEQFF. The CDR3 nucleotides are TGTGCCTGGAGTGGATCAGGTAGCTCCTACAATGAGCAGTTCTTC. The whole variable domain, filled in from reference TRBV30 and TRBJ2-1, reads SQTIHQWPATLVQPVGSPLSLECTVEGTSNPNLYWYRQAAGRGLQLLFYSVGIGQISSEVPQNLSASRPQDRQFILSSKKLLLSDSGFYLCAWSGSGSSYNEQFFGPGTRLTVL.

The gene calls are TRBV18 and TRBJ2-7; tentatively, D is TRBD2 (7 bases). Germline V gene data show CDR1 as KGHSH and CDR2 as LQKENI. The CDR3 loop spans 16 amino acids. V lost 4 bases, J lost 5 bases, and 21 bases lay in between. CDR3: CASSQQQGGRFDEQYF. CDR3 sequence (DNA): TGTGCCAGCTCACAACAACAGGGAGGGCGTTTTGACGAGCAGTACTTC.

CDR3 bases: TGTGCCAGCAGCTTAGTCGGGACAGGGGTCTATGGCTACACCTTC. This encodes CASSLVGTGVYGYTF. The rearrangement joins TRBV7-8 to TRBJ1-2, with 10 bases identical to TRBD1. After removal of 1 base from V and 4 bases from J, the junction contained 3 bases not matched to a gene. The CDR3 runs to 15 residues. The germline V gene has CDR1 SGHVS and CDR2 FQNEAQ.

This clone was seen a few times. The chain recombines TRBV6-5 with TRBJ2-7, with 8 nucleotides matching TRBD1. Germline CDR1 MNHEY, CDR2 SVGAGI. Trimming at V came to 6 bases and at J to 5 bases, leaving 9 bases not matched to a gene. The CDR3 has 14 amino acids. DNA for the CDR3: TGTGCCAGCAGGTCACAGGGGGAGTCCAACGAGCAGTACTTC. As protein: CASRSQGESNEQYF.

Concerning this clone itself: The junction and the germline gene differ at one end; a read error may be behind it. In nucleotides, the CDR3 is TGTGTCAGCAGGGAAACGACAGGGGTCTACGAGCAGTACTTC. This codes for CVSRETTGVYEQYF. The chain carries TRBV28 and TRBJ2-7; 8 positions match TRBD1. CDR3 length: 14 residues. Germline values: CDR1 MDHEN, CDR2 SYDVKM.

The chain employs TRBV23-1 and TRBJ1-2; possibly TRBD1 for D (6 bases). TRBV23-1 is sorted into the ORF group, with uncertain function. This CDR3 spans 16 amino acids. V shed 7 bases and J shed 0 bases, with 18 bases lying between them. CDR3 loop: CASTLTGHPANYGYTF. For the CDR3, the DNA is TGCGCCAGCACCTTGACAGGTCACCCAGCTAACTATGGCTACACCTTC.

The chain uses TRBV14 and TRBJ1-1; 8 bases match TRBD1. The CDR3 is 15 amino acids. Germline assignment: CDR1 SGHDN and CDR2 FVKESK. The ends lost 4 bases at V and 4 bases at J; junction bases unmatched: 8. The CDR3: CASSRTTGVVTEAFF. The CDR3 DNA reads as TGTGCCAGCAGCCGAACGACAGGGGTGGTCACTGAAGCTTTCTTT.

This clone was seen only a few times. The V and J genes are TRBV4-1 and TRBJ2-7; 7 nucleotides line up with TRBD1. The CDR3 runs 15 residues. The germline V gene encodes CDR1 MGHRA and CDR2 YSYEKL. With V trimmed by 4 bases and J by 2 bases, 8 bases remained unmatched. This CDR3 reads CASSRSTGVAYEQYF. The CDR3 DNA reads TGCGCCAGCAGCCGTAGCACAGGGGTGGCCTACGAGCAGTACTTC.

J is TRBJ2-5 and V is TRBV5-6; D remains ambiguous. CDR1 is SGHDT, CDR2 YYEEEE, per germline. V gave up 1 base and J gave up 10 bases, with 20 bases separating them. The CDR3 sequence is 15 residues long. CDR3 sequence: CASSLPVTAAVDQYF. CDR3 DNA sequence: TGTGCCAGCAGCTTGCCGGTGACGGCGGCGGTGGACCAGTACTTC.

This clone appeared once. This rearrangement joins TRBV7-9 to TRBJ2-1, with D possibly matching TRBD1 (6 bases). The CDR3 is made up of 13 amino acids. CDR1 SEHNR and CDR2 FQNEAQ come from the germline V gene (reference sequence). Trimming stripped 1 base from V and 6 bases from J, with 7 bases between. CDR3 nucleotides: TGTGCCAGCAGCTTAGGGACAGTCAATGAGCAGTTCTTC. It codes for CASSLGTVNEQFF.

This clone was counted only a few times. This chain joins TRBV7-9 and TRBJ1-2; perhaps TRBD1 as D (6 bases). Germline lookup yields CDR1 SEHNR and CDR2 FQNEAQ (reference sequence). Trimming cost V 3 bases and J 4 bases, with 27 bases left between them. This CDR3 has 19 residues. CDR3 in DNA: TGTGCCAGCAGCTTGAAGAGATACTACAGGGTTCGCGAGACCTATGGCTACACCTTC. Its translation is CASSLKRYYRVRETYGYTF. The full variable domain, completed using reference TRBV7-9 and TRBJ1-2, is DTGVSQNPRHKITKRGQNVTFRCDPISEHNRLYWYRQTLGQGPEFLTYFQNEAQLEKSRLLSDRFSAERPKGSFSTLEIQRTEQGDSAMYLCASSLKRYYRVRETYGYTFGSGTRLTVV.

This clone was counted only a few times. One end of the junction is discordant with germline, which a read error may explain. The CDR3 sequence: CAGSQDYDSLDGYTF. CDR3 bases: TGCGCCGGCAGCCAGGACTACGACAGCCTGGATGGCTACACCTTC. This rearrangement joins TRBV4-1 to TRBJ1-2, with D maybe TRBD1 (5 bases). Germline-derived CDR1 and CDR2 are MGHRA and YSYEKL. The CDR3 sequence is 15 residues long.

This chain links TRBV7-9 with TRBJ2-5; TRBD1 aligns across 8 bases. This CDR3 is built from 15 residues. Germline CDR1 SEHNR, CDR2 FQNEAQ (reference sequence). V lost 5 bases, J lost 7 bases, and 12 bases stayed unmatched. CDR3 protein: CASSASGQVTGTQYF. The DNA of the CDR3 is TGTGCCAGCAGCGCATCGGGACAGGTGACTGGGACCCAGTACTTC. Filled out from reference TRBV7-9 and TRBJ2-5, the complete variable domain reads DTGVSQNPRHKITKRGQNVTFRCDPISEHNRLYWYRQTLGQGPEFLTYFQNEAQLEKSRLLSDRFSAERPKGSFSTLEIQRTEQGDSAMYLCASSASGQVTGTQYFGPGTRLLVL.

This clone was recorded a few times. The chain has TRBV2 and TRBJ1-5, with TRBD1 identical over 7 bases. The CDR3 is 15 amino acids. Germline CDR1 is SNHLY and CDR2 is FYNNEI. Trimming removed 6 bases from V and 2 bases from J; junction bases left unmatched: 7. DNA for the CDR3: TGTGCCAGCAGGGGGGTTGGGACAGGCAATCAGCCCCAGCATTTT. This gives the protein CASRGVGTGNQPQHF.

This sequence joins TRBV5-4 and TRBJ1-2; 8 positions match TRBD1. CDR3 length equals 15 residues. From germline, CDR1 is SGHNT and CDR2 YYREEE (reference sequence). Trimming at V came to 2 bases and at J to 4 bases, leaving 7 bases not matched to a gene. CDR3 region: CASSFMAGGGYGYTF. The CDR3 DNA sequence: TGTGCCAGCAGCTTTATGGCAGGGGGCGGCTATGGCTACACCTTC.

The chain joins TRBV4-2 to TRBJ2-7; 8 bases line up with TRBD2. After removal of 0 bases from V and 4 bases from J, the junction contained 11 bases not matched to a gene. The CDR3 has 17 residues. Germline V lookup: CDR1 LGHNA, CDR2 YNFKEQ. The CDR3: CASSQEPAGTRVYEQYF. CDR3 DNA: TGTGCCAGCAGCCAAGAACCCGCCGGGACTAGGGTTTACGAGCAGTACTTC.

The rearrangement joins TRBV5-1 to TRBJ2-2; D call uncertain. V lost 1 base and J lost 4, with 11 bases in between. CDR1 is SGHRS and CDR2 is YFSETQ in the germline V gene. The CDR3 totals 15 residues. Here the CDR3 reads CASSLRGSLTGELFF. The CDR3 DNA is TGCGCCAGCAGCTTGAGAGGCTCACTCACCGGGGAGCTGTTTTTT.

The chain employs TRBV6-5 and TRBJ2-1, with a possible D match to TRBD1 (7 bases). V lost 5 bases to trimming and J lost 16 bases, with 24 bases between them. The CDR3 runs 14 residues. From germline, CDR1 is MNHEY and CDR2 SVGAGI. CDR3 protein: CASSQFGGPRGGFF. CDR3 nucleotides: TGTGCCAGCAGTCAATTCGGGGGCCCAAGAGGGGGCTTCTTC.